This T cell receptor beta chain was documented in a study of cytomegalovirus exposure and HLA in healthy donors. Primers included in the PCR were 60 Vbeta and 13 Jbeta primers. Libraries were prepared by immunoSEQ multiplex PCR; TCRdb keeps only in-frame clonotypes and omits some of them. The data hold over 150,000 clones, with about 80% observed a single time. As for this clone: Antigen: not known.

The study's findings and limits: There were over 150 TCR beta chains listed as cytomegalovirus-associated. Across HLA loci, a later analysis found differing TCR association rates, with DRB1 most and HLA-C fewest.

The CDR3 totals 14 residues. Germline assignment: CDR1 SGHNT and CDR2 YYREEE (reference sequence). V trimming: 4 bases; J trimming: 11 bases; junction bases outside the gene matches: 14. This clonotype originated in a man aged 35 to 55 in good health and CMV-seronegative. Sequenced sample: PBMCs. This chain uses TRBV5-4 with TRBJ2-5, with TRBD1 matching 7 bases. The chain's CDR3 is CASSGGRDSNKQYF. The DNA for the CDR3 is TGTGCCAGCAGCGGGGGTCGGGACAGTAATAAGCAGTACTTC.